One T cell receptor (beta chain) is described in this entry. The CDR3 loop spans 13 amino acids. V was clipped by 3 bases and J by 1 base, with 6 bases between them. From germline, CDR1 is SGHNT and CDR2 YENEEA. Profiled with immunoSEQ multiplex PCR; TCRdb holds only in-frame clones, not every one. The data contain about 58,000 clones, around 82% of them singletons. These data originate in a study of memory CD4+ T cells and cytomegalovirus serostatus. Single viable CD3+CD4+CD8-CD45RO+ cells were sorted as the memory CD4+ T cells. CMV serostatus came from serum IgG against pp150, pp28, p38, p52. The genes are TRBV11-3 and TRBJ1-1; no firm D call. This TCR was sampled from an adult in good health and CMV-seronegative. Some clones in this sample may be carry-over from other donors' samples. The sample taken for sequencing was memory CD4+ T cells from blood. CDR3 sequence: CASSLEGNTEAFF. CDR3 DNA sequence: TGTGCCAGCAGCTTGGAGGGGAACACTGAAGCTTTCTTT. Full variable domain (outside the CDR3, taken from reference TRBV11-3 and TRBJ1-1): EAGVVQSPRYKIIEKKQPVAFWCNPISGHNTLYWYLQNLGQGPELLIRYENEEAVDDSQLPKDRFSAERLKGVDSTLKIQPAELGDSAVYLCASSLEGNTEAFFGQGTRLTVV.